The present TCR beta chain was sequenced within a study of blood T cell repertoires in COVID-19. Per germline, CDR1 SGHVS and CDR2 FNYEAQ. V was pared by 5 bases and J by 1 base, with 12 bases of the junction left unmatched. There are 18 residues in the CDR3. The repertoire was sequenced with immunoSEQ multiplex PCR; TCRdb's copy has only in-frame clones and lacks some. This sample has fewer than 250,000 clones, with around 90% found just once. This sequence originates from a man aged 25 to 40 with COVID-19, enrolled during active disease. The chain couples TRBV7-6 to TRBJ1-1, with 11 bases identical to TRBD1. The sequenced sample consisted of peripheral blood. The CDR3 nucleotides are TGTGCCAGCAGCCCGCGGACAGGGGGCGGAAGTAAGAACACTGAAGCTTTCTTT. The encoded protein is CASSPRTGGGSKNTEAFF. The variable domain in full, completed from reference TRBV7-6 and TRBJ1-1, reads GAGVSQSPRYKVTKRGQDVALRCDPISGHVSLYWYRQALGQGPEFLTYFNYEAQQDKSGLPNDRFSAERPEGSISTLTIQRTEQRDSAMYRCASSPRTGGGSKNTEAFFGQGTRLTVV.